These T cell receptor beta chains were read from a single sample in a study of T cell repertoires in aging, cancer and after chemotherapy. TCRdb called the multiplex PCR reads again in MiXCR, with one record for every CDR3 protein. The repertoire includes fewer than 9,500 distinct CDR3 sequences, roughly half of them detected once, and about 4% sits in the top ten. The specimen sequenced was blood. Source of these receptors: a human donor with a solid tumor. Both conserved end residues are part of each CDR3. Fields, in order: V gene, J gene, CDR3 length, CDR3 protein.

v_gene: TRBV7-2; j_gene: TRBJ2-2; len: 16; CDR3aa: CASSFLTSGITGELFF
v_gene: TRBV6-5; j_gene: TRBJ2-2; len: 13; CDR3aa: CASSAGKAGELFF
v_gene: TRBV7-2; j_gene: TRBJ1-5; len: 15; CDR3aa: CASSFGQASNQPQHF
v_gene: TRBV7-2; j_gene: TRBJ1-3; len: 17; CDR3aa: CASSLGSTGGGGNTIYF
v_gene: TRBV6-6; j_gene: TRBJ2-5; len: 14; CDR3aa: CASRGREGTGTQYF
v_gene: TRBV19; j_gene: TRBJ1-2; len: 15; CDR3aa: CASSLGGARGYGYTF
v_gene: TRBV7-2; j_gene: TRBJ1-2; len: 13; CDR3aa: CASSPGTAYGYTF
v_gene: TRBV6-5; j_gene: TRBJ2-3; len: 14; CDR3aa: CASRPTSAVDTQYF
v_gene: TRBV19; j_gene: TRBJ1-1; len: 16; CDR3aa: CASSIVGARLDTEAFF
v_gene: TRBV7-2; j_gene: TRBJ2-4; len: 17; CDR3aa: CASSLERGRDSKNIQYF
v_gene: TRBV28; j_gene: TRBJ2-2; len: 12; CDR3aa: CVSRQGAGELFF
v_gene: TRBV6-5; j_gene: TRBJ2-7; len: 11; CDR3aa: CASSYLAEQYF
v_gene: TRBV19; j_gene: TRBJ2-7; len: 15; CDR3aa: CASSIDNRANYEQYF
v_gene: TRBV5-4; j_gene: TRBJ2-7; len: 13; CDR3aa: CASSSREGNEQYF
v_gene: TRBV11-1; j_gene: TRBJ2-3; len: 12; CDR3aa: CASSTGNWAQYF
v_gene: TRBV28; j_gene: TRBJ2-1; len: 15; CDR3aa: CASSLRQGPYNEQFF
v_gene: TRBV9; j_gene: TRBJ1-3; len: 15; CDR3aa: CASSVEHSAGNTIYF
v_gene: TRBV28; j_gene: TRBJ1-2; len: 15; CDR3aa: CASSFGGQGNYGYTF
v_gene: TRBV10-3; j_gene: TRBJ2-1; len: 16; CDR3aa: CAISALAGGSYNEQFF
v_gene: TRBV28; j_gene: TRBJ1-2; len: 13; CDR3aa: CASSRRTGLGYTF
v_gene: TRBV7-2; j_gene: TRBJ1-3; len: 16; CDR3aa: CASSLRGQGTGNTIYF
v_gene: TRBV19; j_gene: TRBJ1-5; len: 15; CDR3aa: CASSLNLGYNQPQHF
v_gene: TRBV6-5; j_gene: TRBJ1-5; len: 12; CDR3aa: CASSSPGQGQHF
v_gene: TRBV5-6; j_gene: TRBJ1-5; len: 16; CDR3aa: CASSPRGEHSNQPQHF
v_gene: TRBV19; j_gene: TRBJ1-1; len: 14; CDR3aa: CASSVRGVNTEAFF
v_gene: TRBV10-2; j_gene: TRBJ1-1; len: 13; CDR3aa: CASSEWPGAEAFF
v_gene: TRBV6-5; j_gene: TRBJ2-7; len: 14; CDR3aa: CASTIGGSSYEQYF
v_gene: TRBV6-1; j_gene: TRBJ1-2; len: 13; CDR3aa: CAAGGGSNYGYTF
v_gene: TRBV6-5; j_gene: TRBJ2-2; len: 18; CDR3aa: CASSYSGRGGLPTGELFF
v_gene: TRBV19; j_gene: TRBJ2-5; len: 13; CDR3aa: CASSRTSQETQYF
v_gene: TRBV6-5; j_gene: TRBJ2-7; len: 16; CDR3aa: CASSYSEGFGSYEQYF
v_gene: TRBV6-2/TRBV6-3; j_gene: TRBJ2-3; len: 12; CDR3aa: CASSWGTDTQYF
v_gene: TRBV6-2/TRBV6-3; j_gene: TRBJ2-3; len: 11; CDR3aa: CASSYSKRCYF
v_gene: TRBV18; j_gene: TRBJ1-1; len: 14; CDR3aa: CASSSREQNTEAFF
v_gene: TRBV11-2; j_gene: TRBJ1-2; len: 15; CDR3aa: CASSLGAGEVYGYTF
v_gene: TRBV3-1; j_gene: TRBJ2-1; len: 14; CDR3aa: CASSPSALANEQFF
v_gene: TRBV28; j_gene: TRBJ1-5; len: 14; CDR3aa: CASSLLDSGQPQHF
v_gene: TRBV6-5; j_gene: TRBJ2-2; len: 16; CDR3aa: CASRGLAGVRTGELFF
v_gene: TRBV6-2/TRBV6-3; j_gene: TRBJ2-1; len: 11; CDR3aa: CASSYKVEQFF
v_gene: TRBV6-5; j_gene: TRBJ1-2; len: 15; CDR3aa: CAISINPRDVDGYTF
v_gene: TRBV20-1; j_gene: TRBJ2-7; len: 13; CDR3aa: CSASPTSGYEQYF
v_gene: TRBV6-4; j_gene: TRBJ2-3; len: 13; CDR3aa: CASSKDRADTQYF
v_gene: TRBV5-6; j_gene: TRBJ1-6; len: 14; CDR3aa: CASTQGSYNSPLHF
v_gene: TRBV5-4; j_gene: TRBJ2-4; len: 14; CDR3aa: CASSLDGGENIQYF
v_gene: TRBV7-2; j_gene: TRBJ2-3; len: 13; CDR3aa: CASSLVGPDTQYF